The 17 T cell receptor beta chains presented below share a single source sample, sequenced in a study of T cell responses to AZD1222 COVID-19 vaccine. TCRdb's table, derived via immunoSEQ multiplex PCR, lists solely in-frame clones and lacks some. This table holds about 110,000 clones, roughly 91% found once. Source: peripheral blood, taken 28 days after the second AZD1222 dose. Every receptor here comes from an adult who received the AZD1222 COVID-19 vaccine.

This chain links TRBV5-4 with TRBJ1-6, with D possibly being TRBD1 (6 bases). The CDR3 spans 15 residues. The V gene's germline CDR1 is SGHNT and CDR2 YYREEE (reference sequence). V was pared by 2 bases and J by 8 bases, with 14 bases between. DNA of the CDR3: TGTGCCAGCAGCTTTAAACTTGCAGGGGATTCACCCCTCCACTTT. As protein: CASSFKLAGDSPLHF.

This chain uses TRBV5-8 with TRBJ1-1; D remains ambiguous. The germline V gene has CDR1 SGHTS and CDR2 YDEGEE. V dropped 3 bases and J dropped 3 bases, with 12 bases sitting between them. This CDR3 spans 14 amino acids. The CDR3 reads CASSSAYTDTEAFF. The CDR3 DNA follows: TGTGCCAGCAGCTCCGCCTACACAGACACTGAAGCTTTCTTT.

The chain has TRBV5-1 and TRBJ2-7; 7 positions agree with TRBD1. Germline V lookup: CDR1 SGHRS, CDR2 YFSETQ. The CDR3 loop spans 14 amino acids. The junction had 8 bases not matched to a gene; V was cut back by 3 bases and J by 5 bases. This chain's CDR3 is CASSSRQGIHEQYF. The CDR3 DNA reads TGCGCCAGCAGCTCGAGACAGGGAATCCACGAGCAGTACTTC.

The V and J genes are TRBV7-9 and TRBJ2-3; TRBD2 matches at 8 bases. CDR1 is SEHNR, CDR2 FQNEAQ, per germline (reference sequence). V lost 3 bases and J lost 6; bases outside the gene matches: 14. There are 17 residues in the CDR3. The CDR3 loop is CASSFPTWGTSPDTQYF. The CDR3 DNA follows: TGTGCCAGCAGCTTTCCGACATGGGGGACTAGTCCCGATACGCAGTATTTT.

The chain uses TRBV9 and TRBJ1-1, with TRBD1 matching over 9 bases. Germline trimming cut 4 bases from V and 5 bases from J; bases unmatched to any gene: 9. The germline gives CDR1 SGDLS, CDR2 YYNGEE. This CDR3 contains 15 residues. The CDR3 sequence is CASSPSGTGRTEAFF. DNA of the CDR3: TGTGCCAGCAGCCCATCCGGGACAGGGAGGACTGAAGCTTTCTTT.

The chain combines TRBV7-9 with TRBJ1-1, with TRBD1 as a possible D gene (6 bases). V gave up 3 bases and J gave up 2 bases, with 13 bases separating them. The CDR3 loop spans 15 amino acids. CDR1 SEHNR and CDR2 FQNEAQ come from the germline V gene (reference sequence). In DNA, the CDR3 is TGTGCCAGCAGCTTCTCAGGGGACCTAAACACTGAAGCTTTCTTT. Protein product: CASSFSGDLNTEAFF.

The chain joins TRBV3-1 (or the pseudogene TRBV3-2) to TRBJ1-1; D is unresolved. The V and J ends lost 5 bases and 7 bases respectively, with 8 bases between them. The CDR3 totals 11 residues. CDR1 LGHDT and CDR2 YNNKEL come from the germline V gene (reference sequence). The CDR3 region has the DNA TGTGCCAGCAGCGCTGGGCGTGAAGCTTTCTTT. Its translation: CASSAGREAFF.

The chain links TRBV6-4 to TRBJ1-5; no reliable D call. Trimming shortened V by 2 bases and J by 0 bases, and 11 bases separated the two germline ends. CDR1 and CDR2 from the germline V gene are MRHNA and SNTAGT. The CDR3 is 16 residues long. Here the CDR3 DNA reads TGTGCCAGCAGTGACGTAAGGAAGGGTAGCAATCAGCCCCAGCATTTT. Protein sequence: CASSDVRKGSNQPQHF.

CDR3 DNA sequence: TGTGCCAGCGGGGACAGGAATAGCAATCAGCCCCAGCATTTT. Its translation: CASGDRNSNQPQHF. The V and J genes are TRBV18 and TRBJ1-5; TRBD1 matches 8 bases. The CDR3 is 14 residues long. The J segment lost 0 bases and the V segment lost 8 bases, leaving 3 bases of the junction unmatched. Germline lookup yields CDR1 KGHSH and CDR2 LQKENI.

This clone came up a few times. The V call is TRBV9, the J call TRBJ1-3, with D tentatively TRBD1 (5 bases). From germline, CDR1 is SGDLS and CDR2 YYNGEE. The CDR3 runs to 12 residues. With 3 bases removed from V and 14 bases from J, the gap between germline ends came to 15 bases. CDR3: CASSDSAGSLYF. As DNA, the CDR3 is TGTGCCAGCAGCGATTCGGCAGGGTCTTTATATTTT.

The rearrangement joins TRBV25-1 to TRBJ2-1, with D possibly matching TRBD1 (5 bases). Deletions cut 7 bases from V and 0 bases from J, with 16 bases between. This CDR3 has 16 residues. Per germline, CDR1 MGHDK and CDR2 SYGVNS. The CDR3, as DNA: TGTGCCAGCACCAACCAGGGATTCGCCTCCTACAATGAGCAGTTCTTC. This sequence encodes CASTNQGFASYNEQFF.

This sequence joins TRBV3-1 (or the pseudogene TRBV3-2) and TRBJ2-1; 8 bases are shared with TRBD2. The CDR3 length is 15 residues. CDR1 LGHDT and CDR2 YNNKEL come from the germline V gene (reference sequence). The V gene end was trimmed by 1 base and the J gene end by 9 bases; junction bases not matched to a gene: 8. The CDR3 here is CASSQGASGGSEQFF. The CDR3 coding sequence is TGTGCCAGCAGCCAAGGTGCCAGCGGGGGCAGTGAGCAGTTCTTC.

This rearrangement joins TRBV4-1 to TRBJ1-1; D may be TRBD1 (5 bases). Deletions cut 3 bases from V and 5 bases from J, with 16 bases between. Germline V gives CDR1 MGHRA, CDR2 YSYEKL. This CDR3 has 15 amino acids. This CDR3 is CASSQGLMGNTEAFF. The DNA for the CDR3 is TGCGCCAGCAGCCAGGGACTAATGGGGAATACTGAAGCTTTCTTT.

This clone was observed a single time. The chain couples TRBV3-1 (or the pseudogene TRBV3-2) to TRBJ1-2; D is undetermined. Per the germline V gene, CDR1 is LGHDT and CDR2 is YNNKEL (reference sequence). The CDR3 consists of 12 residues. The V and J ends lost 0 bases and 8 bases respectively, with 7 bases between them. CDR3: CASSQDRQGYTF. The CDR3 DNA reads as TGTGCCAGCAGCCAAGATCGACAAGGCTACACCTTC.

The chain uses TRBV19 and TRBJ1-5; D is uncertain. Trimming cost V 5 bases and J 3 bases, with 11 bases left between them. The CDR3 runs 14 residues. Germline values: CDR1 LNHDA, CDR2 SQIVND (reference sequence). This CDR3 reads CASSGWGVNQPQHF. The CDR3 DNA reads TGTGCCAGTAGTGGTTGGGGAGTCAATCAGCCCCAGCATTTT.

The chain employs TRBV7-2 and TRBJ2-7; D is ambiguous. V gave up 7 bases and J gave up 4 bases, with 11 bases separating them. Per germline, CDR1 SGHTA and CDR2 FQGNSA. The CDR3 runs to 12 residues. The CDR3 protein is CASTRANYEQYF. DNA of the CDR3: TGTGCCAGCACCCGGGCAAATTACGAGCAGTACTTC.

In nucleotides, the CDR3 is TGTGCCAGCAGTTCGAGGGGAGCGGGATATGGAAACACCATATATTTT. Translated, it gives CASSSRGAGYGNTIYF. This chain joins TRBV6-5 and TRBJ1-3; TRBD1 might be the D (5 bases). CDR3 length: 16 amino acids. Germline V gives CDR1 MNHEY, CDR2 SVGAGI. Deletions cut 4 bases from V and 3 bases from J, with 16 bases between.